Each of the 9 T cell receptor beta chains below was sequenced from the same sample in a study of T-cell reconstitution after alpha-beta-depleted transplantation in children. Unique molecular identifiers tagged the TCRbeta library. TCRdb ran MiXCR on the PCR reads and lists one entry per CDR3 protein. This table holds approximately 200,000 distinct CDR3 sequences, about 6% found once. Source: PBMCs, taken before TCRalphabeta/CD19-depleted stem cell transplant. The source is a girl in the first two years of life with combined immunodeficiency, due to receive a stem cell transplant.

This clonotype was seen repeatedly, ten times or more. The chain is built from TRBV12-3 or TRBV12-4 and TRBJ2-7; D is ambiguous. Trimming removed 3 bases at V and 3 bases at J, with 12 bases between. The CDR3 length is 14 residues. The CDR3 loop is CASSFIYVLYEQYF. The CDR3 DNA is TGTGCCAGCAGTTTCATTTACGTCCTCTACGAGCAGTACTTC.

This clonotype was counted many times. This chain uses TRBV29-1 with TRBJ1-3; perhaps TRBD1 as D (5 bases). The CDR3 runs to 13 residues. V gave up 2 bases and J gave up 6 bases, with 11 bases separating them. Germline V gene lookup returns CDR1 SQVTM and CDR2 ANQGSEA. DNA for the CDR3: TGCAGCGTTGAATCTTGGGACGAAAACACCATATATTTT. It is translated as CSVESWDENTIYF.

The chain combines TRBV6-4 with TRBJ2-1; perhaps D is TRBD1 or TRBD2 (5 bases each). This CDR3 is 15 amino acids long. CDR1 and CDR2 (germline): MRHNA, SNTAGT. Between the trimmed V and J ends, which lost 0 bases and 8 bases, there was a span of 14 bases. CDR3 bases: TGTGCCAGCAGTGACTCGATTGGGGGTTTAGATGAGCAGTTCTTC. This gives the protein CASSDSIGGLDEQFF.

This clonotype was counted ten times or more. The chain has TRBV4-3 and TRBJ1-1; maybe TRBD1 (5 bases). V gave up 0 bases and J gave up 5 bases, with 13 bases separating them. This CDR3 is built from 15 residues. Germline lookup yields CDR1 LGHNA and CDR2 YSLEER. The CDR3 spells CASSQERGVGTEAFF. The CDR3 coding sequence is TGCGCCAGCAGCCAAGAAAGAGGGGTGGGTACTGAAGCTTTCTTT.

The chain uses TRBV12-3 or TRBV12-4 and TRBJ2-2; 8 nucleotides agree with TRBD1. The CDR3 extends over 18 amino acids. The V and J ends lost 3 bases and 1 base, in that order; junction bases with no gene match: 10. CDR3 amino acids: CASSFEIMDRVNTGELFF. CDR3 coding DNA: TGTGCCAGCAGTTTTGAAATAATGGACAGGGTGAACACCGGGGAGCTGTTTTTT.

This clonotype has at least ten counts. This sequence joins TRBV20-1 and TRBJ1-2, with D possibly being TRBD1 (5 bases). CDR1 and CDR2 from the germline V gene are DFQATT and SNEGSKA (reference sequence). The CDR3 has 12 residues. The V and J ends lost 4 bases and 4 bases respectively, with 10 bases between them. CDR3 sequence: CSAMKGFYGYTF. The CDR3 region has the DNA TGCAGTGCTATGAAGGGGTTCTATGGCTACACCTTC.

This clonotype was detected many times. The V and J genes are TRBV7-2 and TRBJ2-7; 12 bases line up with TRBD2. CDR1 and CDR2 (germline): SGHTA, FQGNSA. With V trimmed by 5 bases and J by 7 bases, 15 bases remained unmatched. This CDR3 comprises 17 residues. The CDR3 loop reads CASSAGKLASGGVEQYF. The CDR3 nucleotides read TGTGCCAGCAGCGCTGGAAAATTGGCTAGCGGGGGGGTAGAGCAGTACTTC.

This clonotype was picked up many times. The chain carries TRBV5-1 and TRBJ2-3, with D possibly being TRBD1 (6 bases). V lost 0 bases, J lost 4 bases, and 9 bases lay in between. Germline CDR1 and CDR2: SGHRS and YFSETQ. The CDR3 covers 14 residues. CDR3 DNA sequence: TGCGCCAGCAGCTTGGTGGGGGCGGCAGATACGCAGTATTTT. It specifies CASSLVGAADTQYF.

This sequence joins TRBV19 and TRBJ2-7; D gene unclear. The CDR3 has 12 amino acids. Looked up from germline, CDR1 is LNHDA and CDR2 is SQIVND (reference sequence). Trimming took 9 bases from V and 7 from J, leaving 16 bases between them. The CDR3 DNA is TGTGCCAGCCACTCTTGGGGTGAGGAGCAGTACTTC. Amino acid sequence: CASHSWGEEQYF.